The next 24 T cell receptor beta chains were all read from a single sample in a study of PD-1 blockade in classical Hodgkin lymphoma. Time point reported: cycle 4 day 1 (C4D1), after less than 7 weeks of nivolumab. Relapses following autologous stem cell transplantation were seen in all patients, with brentuximab vedotin exposure varying. CD4+ T cells were purified from thawed PBMCs by magnetic negative selection. Sequenced by immunoSEQ multiplex PCR; TCRdb stores in-frame clones only, minus some. The table lists roughly 18,000 clones, about 75% of them singletons. The starting material was CD4+ T cells from blood, obtained before the fourth cycle of nivolumab. These receptors came from a human donor with classical Hodgkin lymphoma.

V usage is TRBV19 and J usage is TRBJ2-5; the D gene is possibly TRBD2 (5 bases). Germline V gives CDR1 LNHDA, CDR2 SQIVND (reference sequence). V was trimmed by 1 base and J by 5 bases, leaving 11 bases between them. CDR3 length equals 14 residues. CDR3 nucleotide sequence: TGTGCCAGTAGTATAGGGGCGGGTGCGGAGACCCAGTACTTC. Encoded protein: CASSIGAGAETQYF. Using reference TRBV19 and TRBJ2-5 for the parts outside the CDR3, the full variable domain is DGGITQSPKYLFRKEGQNVTLSCEQNLNHDAMYWYRQDPGQGLRLIYYSQIVNDFQKGDIAEGYSVSREKKESFPLTVTSAQKNPTAFYLCASSIGAGAETQYFGPGTRLLVL.

This clone is a singleton in its sample. The chain uses TRBV23-1 and TRBJ2-5; D may be TRBD2 (5 bases). TRBV23-1 is given ORF status, its function remaining uncertain. The CDR3 sequence is 16 residues long. V gave up 7 bases and J gave up 5 bases, with 23 bases separating them. The CDR3 here is CASTWVEGRMLETQYF. In nucleotides, the CDR3 is TGCGCCAGCACGTGGGTAGAGGGAAGGATGCTGGAGACCCAGTACTTC.

V usage is TRBV7-2 and J usage is TRBJ1-4, with D hard to call. The V gene lost 1 base and the J gene lost 4 bases, with 7 bases spanning the gap. Germline-derived CDR1 and CDR2 are SGHTA and FQGNSA. The CDR3 is 14 residues long. This CDR3 is CASSLVGVNEKLFF. Here the CDR3 DNA reads TGTGCCAGCAGCTTAGTAGGTGTTAATGAAAAACTGTTTTTT.

The chain joins TRBV5-1 to TRBJ2-1, with TRBD2 identical over 12 bases. This CDR3 has 18 residues. With 0 bases clipped from V and 4 bases from J, the junction kept 8 bases outside the gene matches. The germline CDR1 and CDR2 sequences are SGHRS and YFSETQ. The CDR3 spells CASSLGTSGVKVYNEQFF. The CDR3, as DNA: TGCGCCAGCAGCTTGGGGACTAGCGGGGTAAAGGTTTACAATGAGCAGTTCTTC.

CDR3 sequence reads: CASRGQGHEQYV. For the CDR3, the DNA is TGTGCCAGCAGAGGACAGGGCCACGAGCAGTACGTC. The genes are TRBV27 and TRBJ2-7; 8 nucleotides line up with TRBD1. Germline V gene sequence: CDR1 MNHEY, CDR2 SMNVEV (reference sequence). V trimming: 6 bases; J trimming: 5 bases; junction bases outside the gene matches: 3. This CDR3 is 12 amino acids long.

The rearrangement joins TRBV18 to TRBJ1-5; D is unresolved. The CDR3 runs 14 residues. Germline assignment: CDR1 KGHSH and CDR2 LQKENI. The ends were cut back, 5 bases at V and 2 bases at J, with 10 bases in the middle. As DNA, the CDR3 is TGTGCCAGCTCAAGCGACACGGGCAATCAGCCCCAGCATTTT. It yields the protein CASSSDTGNQPQHF.

This clone was observed a single time. V gene TRBV30 combines with J gene TRBJ1-2; perhaps TRBD1 as D (6 bases). CDR1 GTSNPN and CDR2 SVGIG come from the germline V gene (reference sequence). This CDR3 has 13 residues. The V and J ends lost 4 bases and 2 bases respectively, with 11 bases between them. CDR3 DNA sequence: TGTGCCTGGAAACAGGGTTTGAACTATGGCTACACCTTC. This codes for CAWKQGLNYGYTF.

This clone appeared a single time. The V gene is TRBV29-1, the J gene TRBJ2-5; D remains unclear. Germline V gene lookup returns CDR1 SQVTM and CDR2 ANQGSEA. CDR3 length equals 13 residues. Trimming cost V 7 bases and J 5 bases, with 17 bases left between them. The DNA for the CDR3 is TGCAGCGCTGTGAGAGGTAGCTGGGAGACCCAGTACTTC. Amino acid sequence: CSAVRGSWETQYF. Full variable domain (missing parts from reference TRBV29-1 and TRBJ2-5): SAVISQKPSRDICQRGTSLTIQCQVDSQVTMMFWYRQQPGQSLTLIATANQGSEATYESGFVIDKFPISRPNLTFSTLTVSNMSPEDSSIYLCSAVRGSWETQYFGPGTRLLVL.

This sequence joins TRBV5-1 and TRBJ2-2, with D perhaps assigned TRBD1 or TRBD2 (6 bases each). Trimming took off 1 base at V and 3 bases at J, with 10 bases between the two ends. Germline V gene data show CDR1 as SGHRS and CDR2 as YFSETQ. The CDR3 sequence is 15 residues long. The CDR3 loop reads CASSLNGGYTGELFF. Written as DNA, the CDR3 is TGCGCCAGCAGCTTGAACGGGGGCTACACCGGGGAGCTGTTTTTT.

The V gene is TRBV28, the J gene TRBJ1-5; D possibly corresponds to TRBD1 (6 bases). The CDR3 loop spans 14 amino acids. CDR1 and CDR2 from the germline V gene are MDHEN and SYDVKM. The V gene lost 7 bases and the J gene lost 6 bases, with 16 bases spanning the gap. In DNA form, the CDR3 reads TGTGCCAGCAAAGGGGGTAGGGGAGGTCAGCCCCAGCATTTT. This encodes CASKGGRGGQPQHF. Looking up the rest from reference TRBV28 and TRBJ1-5 gives the full variable domain: DVKVTQSSRYLVKRTGEKVFLECVQDMDHENMFWYRQDPGLGLRLIYFSYDVKMKEKGDIPEGYSVSREKKERFSLILESASTNQTSMYLCASKGGRGGQPQHFGDGTRLSIL.

The V call is TRBV9, the J call TRBJ1-1; D is unclear. Germline V lookup: CDR1 SGDLS, CDR2 YYNGEE. V lost 1 base, J lost 7 bases, and 14 bases lay in between. The CDR3 runs to 14 residues. CDR3 DNA: TGTGCCAGCAGCGTATCTCAGGTGGGCCTTGAAGCTTTCTTT. It encodes CASSVSQVGLEAFF.

This chain connects TRBV7-2 to TRBJ1-2; possible D gene TRBD1, 5 bases. Germline CDR1 SGHTA, CDR2 FQGNSA. The CDR3 loop spans 14 amino acids. The germline V and J ends were trimmed by 0 bases and 4 bases, with 9 bases remaining between them. This chain's CDR3 is CASSLAPGLYGYTF. CDR3 nucleotides: TGTGCCAGCAGCTTAGCCCCAGGGCTCTATGGCTACACCTTC.

The chain has TRBV4-2 and TRBJ2-7; TRBD1 matches 8 bases. CDR1 is LGHNA and CDR2 is YNFKEQ in the germline V gene. This CDR3 is built from 15 residues. Losses at the gene ends were 5 bases for V and 3 bases for J; bases not matched to a gene: 9. The CDR3 DNA is TGTGCCAGCAGCGTTGACAGGGGTTCTCACTACGAGCAGTACGTC. This codes for CASSVDRGSHYEQYV.

This clone was recorded a few times. DNA of the CDR3: TGTGCCAGCACCCGACAGACTGGAAACACCATATATTTT. This encodes CASTRQTGNTIYF. The chain is built from TRBV6-6 and TRBJ1-3; TRBD1 is a possible D gene (5 bases). The CDR3 has 13 amino acids. CDR1 is MNHNY, CDR2 SVGAGI, per germline (reference sequence). Trimming removed 7 bases from V and 2 bases from J, with 9 bases in between.

This clone has just one count. The chain recombines TRBV5-1 with TRBJ1-4; D gene ambiguous. This CDR3 contains 14 residues. Trimming took off 5 bases at V and 3 bases at J, with 11 bases between the two ends. The germline CDR1 and CDR2 sequences are SGHRS and YFSETQ. CDR3 bases: TGCGCCAGCAGTTGGGTAGCCGCTAATGAAAAACTGTTTTTT. Encoded protein: CASSWVAANEKLFF. Full variable domain (rest looked up from reference TRBV5-1 and TRBJ1-4): KAGVTQTPRYLIKTRGQQVTLSCSPISGHRSVSWYQQTPGQGLQFLFEYFSETQRNKGNFPGRFSGRQFSNSRSEMNVSTLELGDSALYLCASSWVAANEKLFFGSGTQLSVL.

This sequence joins TRBV5-6 and TRBJ2-5, with TRBD1 matching 8 bases. There are 15 residues in the CDR3. V dropped 0 bases and J dropped 7; count of bases not matched to a gene: 8. The germline CDR1 and CDR2 sequences are SGHDT and YYEEEE. The CDR3, as DNA: TGTGCCAGCAGCTTGGCAGGGGGCGCGGGCGGGACCCAGTACTTC. Amino acid sequence: CASSLAGGAGGTQYF.

The chain carries TRBV6-6 and TRBJ2-3; 9 nucleotides align to TRBD2. This CDR3 spans 15 amino acids. CDR1 and CDR2 (germline): MNHNY, SVGAGI (reference sequence). The junction had 6 bases not matched to a gene; V was cut back by 6 bases and J by 2 bases. The CDR3, as DNA: TGTGCCAGCAGACGAGCGGGAGGTACCACAGATACGCAGTATTTT. This translates into CASRRAGGTTDTQYF.

The chain links TRBV19 to TRBJ2-3; D unresolved. The CDR3 consists of 15 residues. The ends were cut back, 7 bases at V and 0 bases at J, with 14 bases in the middle. Germline CDR1 reads LNHDA; CDR2 reads SQIVND (reference sequence). The CDR3 sequence: CASKRQTLSTDTQYF. For the CDR3, the DNA is TGTGCCAGTAAAAGGCAGACCTTAAGCACAGATACGCAGTATTTT.

This sequence joins TRBV4-1 and TRBJ2-1, with D unclear. Trimming stripped 1 base from V and 1 base from J, with 14 bases between. The CDR3 is 17 residues long. The germline V gene has CDR1 MGHRA and CDR2 YSYEKL. CDR3 nucleotide sequence: TGCGCCAGCAGCCAAGTAGATCTTGGGTTTTCCTACAATGAGCAGTTCTTC. Translating it yields CASSQVDLGFSYNEQFF.

As DNA, the CDR3 is TGTGCCAGCAGCGTAACGGCCACCGGGGAGCTGTTTTTT. Encoded protein: CASSVTATGELFF. The genes are TRBV9 and TRBJ2-2; no clear D. The germline V gene encodes CDR1 SGDLS and CDR2 YYNGEE. The CDR3 is made up of 13 amino acids. V gave up 1 base and J gave up 4 bases, with 5 bases separating them.

J is TRBJ2-5 and V is TRBV2; D possibly corresponds to TRBD2 (6 bases). CDR3 length: 14 amino acids. Germline V gene lookup returns CDR1 SNHLY and CDR2 FYNNEI. Trimming removed 4 bases at V and 5 bases at J, with 14 bases between. The CDR3 bases are TGTGCCAGCAGTGCGGGACTCCAAGATGAGACCCAGTACTTC. This encodes CASSAGLQDETQYF.

The gene calls are TRBV16 and TRBJ2-2; TRBD2 is a possible D gene (5 bases). This CDR3 has 16 amino acids. The V end lost 3 bases, the J end lost 6 bases, and 17 bases lay between the germline ends. The germline gives CDR1 KGHSY, CDR2 FQNENV. The CDR3 loop is CASSHFREVIAGELFF. CDR3 nucleotides: TGTGCCAGCAGCCATTTTCGGGAAGTAATAGCCGGGGAGCTGTTTTTT.

The chain joins TRBV10-3 to TRBJ2-3, with a tentative D call TRBD2 (6 bases). Germline CDR1 is ENHRY and CDR2 is SYGVKD. CDR3 length equals 15 residues. Trimming left V 5 bases short and J 1 base short, with 13 bases between. CDR3 region: CAISRESSGTDTQYF. The DNA for the CDR3 is TGTGCCATCAGTCGGGAGTCTAGCGGCACAGATACGCAGTATTTT.

This clone was seen a handful of times. The rearrangement links TRBV2 to TRBJ2-7; TRBD2 might be the D (6 bases). Germline V gene lookup returns CDR1 SNHLY and CDR2 FYNNEI. This CDR3 has 15 residues. The V gene lost 4 bases and the J gene lost 0 bases, with 13 bases spanning the gap. The CDR3, as DNA: TGTGCCAGCAGTGTTACCGGGACTGACTCCTACGAGCAGTACGTC. This codes for CASSVTGTDSYEQYV.